Below, 31 T cell receptor beta chains from the same sample are listed, as sequenced in a study of T cell responses to AZD1222 COVID-19 vaccine. Some clones are missing from TCRdb's copy, which holds only in-frame ones; the method was immunoSEQ multiplex PCR. The sample has about 160,000 clones; about nine tenths are singletons. The sample was peripheral blood, taken on day 0 of AZD1222 vaccination. All receptors derive from an adult in good health.

As for this clone: Germline is not matched at one junction end, which may reflect a read error. The chain uses TRBV2 and TRBJ1-1; D gene uncertain. The CDR3 has 12 amino acids. Germline lookup yields CDR1 SNHLY and CDR2 FYNNEI. The CDR3 DNA follows: TGTGCCAGCAGTGCCGGGAACCCTGAAGCTTTCTTT. Encoded protein: CASSAGNPEAFF. Combining the CDR3 with reference TRBV2 and TRBJ1-1 gives the whole variable domain EPEVTQTPSHQVTQMGQEVILRCVPISNHLYFYWYRQILGQKVEFLVSFYNNEISEKSEIFDDQFSVERPDGSNFTLKIRSTKLEDSAMYFCASSAGNPEAFFGQGTRLTVV.

A single count supports this clone. This chain links TRBV24-1 with TRBJ1-5; D may be TRBD1 (5 bases). The CDR3 has 15 amino acids. Trimming took off 4 bases at V and 2 bases at J, with 11 bases between the two ends. Germline CDR1 KGHDR, CDR2 SFDVKD. As DNA, the CDR3 is TGTGCCACCAGTGAGAGACAGTACGGCAATCAGCCCCAGCATTTT. This sequence encodes CATSERQYGNQPQHF.

The gene calls are TRBV7-2 and TRBJ2-4; D unclear. CDR1 and CDR2 from the germline V gene are SGHTA and FQGNSA. The CDR3 extends over 15 amino acids. Trimming took 5 bases from V and 2 from J, leaving 13 bases between them. The CDR3 spells CASSPRNLTKNIQYF. The CDR3 DNA reads TGTGCCAGCAGCCCCCGGAACTTAACCAAAAACATTCAGTACTTC.

The chain combines TRBV6-5 with TRBJ1-1, with 10 positions matching TRBD1. The CDR3 runs to 14 residues. The junction had 5 bases not matched to a gene; V was cut back by 5 bases and J by 5 bases. Germline V gene lookup returns CDR1 MNHEY and CDR2 SVGAGI. CDR3 coding DNA: TGTGCCAGCAGTACCCGGGACAGGGGTACTGAAGCTTTCTTT. Translation gives CASSTRDRGTEAFF.

This rearrangement joins TRBV7-9 to TRBJ2-5; 8 nucleotides match TRBD2. The CDR3 has 15 residues. CDR1 and CDR2 from the germline V gene are SEHNR and FQNEAQ (reference sequence). V was pared by 0 bases and J by 7 bases, with 7 bases of the junction left unmatched. This chain's CDR3 is CASSLAGGGIVTQYF. For the CDR3, the DNA is TGTGCCAGCAGCTTAGCGGGCGGGGGGATCGTGACCCAGTACTTC.

The chain recombines TRBV6-1 with TRBJ1-5; TRBD1 matches 9 bases. Germline lookup yields CDR1 MNHNS and CDR2 SASEGT. CDR3 length: 16 amino acids. The V segment lost 2 bases and the J segment 4 bases; nucleotides outside the gene matches: 6. The DNA for the CDR3 is TGTGCCAGCAGTGAAAACTCCGGGACAGGGAATCAGCCCCAGCATTTT. It yields the protein CASSENSGTGNQPQHF.

The rearrangement uses TRBV30 and TRBJ1-2, with 7 bases lining up with TRBD1. V lost 5 bases to trimming and J lost 7 bases; unmatched junction nucleotides: 13. The CDR3 extends over 14 amino acids. Germline CDR1 GTSNPN, CDR2 SVGIG (reference sequence). The CDR3, as DNA: TGTGCCTGGTTGCCGGGACAGAGAAGTGGTGGCTACACCTTC. It encodes CAWLPGQRSGGYTF. The entire variable domain, with the rest obtained from reference TRBV30 and TRBJ1-2, is as follows: SQTIHQWPATLVQPVGSPLSLECTVEGTSNPNLYWYRQAAGRGLQLLFYSVGIGQISSEVPQNLSASRPQDRQFILSSKKLLLSDSGFYLCAWLPGQRSGGYTFGSGTRLTVV.

The chain carries TRBV5-1 and TRBJ2-1, with 7 bases fitting TRBD2. Unmatched junction bases numbered 8, after V lost 4 bases and J lost 7 bases. CDR3 size: 14 residues. CDR1 is SGHRS, CDR2 YFSETQ, per germline. The CDR3 loop is CASSTGPGGNEQFF. The DNA of the CDR3 is TGCGCCAGCAGCACCGGGCCCGGGGGGAATGAGCAGTTCTTC.

The V gene is TRBV19, the J gene TRBJ1-1, with D possibly matching TRBD1 (5 bases). CDR1 is LNHDA and CDR2 is SQIVND in the germline V gene (reference sequence). The CDR3 covers 15 residues. With 6 bases removed from V and 1 base from J, the gap between germline ends came to 15 bases. The CDR3 spells CASRGLRRANTEAFF. The DNA of the CDR3 is TGTGCCAGTAGGGGACTCCGACGGGCGAACACTGAAGCTTTCTTT.

The chain uses TRBV20-1 and TRBJ1-2; no firm D call. Germline loops: CDR1 DFQATT, CDR2 SNEGSKA (reference sequence). V lost 6 bases, J lost 6 bases, and 5 bases lay in between. The CDR3 consists of 9 residues. The CDR3 loop reads CSAPDGYTF. For the CDR3, the DNA is TGCAGTGCCCCAGATGGCTACACCTTC.

This clone was found once. The genes are TRBV28 and TRBJ1-1, with D tentatively TRBD1 (5 bases). Germline V gene data show CDR1 as MDHEN and CDR2 as SYDVKM. V was clipped by 5 bases and J by 8 bases, with 12 bases between them. The CDR3 is 12 amino acids. The CDR3 DNA reads as TGTGCCAGCAGTCTACAGGTATCAGAAGCTTTCTTT. It translates to CASSLQVSEAFF.

V usage is TRBV5-4 and J usage is TRBJ1-3, with D uncertain. V was trimmed by 4 bases and J by 0 bases, leaving 14 bases between them. This CDR3 has 16 residues. Germline V lookup: CDR1 SGHNT, CDR2 YYREEE (reference sequence). The CDR3 DNA follows: TGTGCCAGCAGCCAAGGACCCGTCGCCTCTGGAAACACCATATATTTT. Encoded protein: CASSQGPVASGNTIYF.

V gene TRBV6-1 combines with J gene TRBJ2-1; 15 positions match TRBD2. The CDR3 has 16 amino acids. Germline V CDR1 and CDR2: MNHNS, SASEGT. With V trimmed by 4 bases and J by 7 bases, 5 bases remained unmatched. In DNA form, the CDR3 reads TGTGCCAGCAGTGCCCAGGGGACTAGCGGGGGGAATGAGCAGTTCTTC. Translation gives CASSAQGTSGGNEQFF.

This chain connects TRBV18 to TRBJ1-2, with 12 bases lining up with TRBD1. Germline V CDR1 and CDR2: KGHSH, LQKENI. Trimming cost V 3 bases and J 7 bases; bases outside gene matches: 6. The CDR3 sequence is 15 residues long. The CDR3 sequence is CASSPSRDRGLGYTF. CDR3 bases: TGTGCCAGCTCACCTAGCCGGGACAGGGGGCTTGGCTACACCTTC.

This clone is medium-sized by share. The chain combines TRBV7-9 with TRBJ2-7; tentative D call: TRBD1 (5 bases). Germline V gene lookup returns CDR1 SEHNR and CDR2 FQNEAQ (reference sequence). This CDR3 has 13 residues. Trimming took 4 bases from V and 6 from J, leaving 13 bases between them. Written as DNA, the CDR3 is TGTGCCAGCAGCTGGGGCGAGGCCCCCGAGCAGTACTTC. Its protein product is CASSWGEAPEQYF. Together with reference TRBV7-9 and TRBJ2-7, the CDR3 gives the full variable domain: DTGVSQNPRHKITKRGQNVTFRCDPISEHNRLYWYRQTLGQGPEFLTYFQNEAQLEKSRLLSDRFSAERPKGSFSTLEIQRTEQGDSAMYLCASSWGEAPEQYFGPGTRLTVT.

The gene calls are TRBV2 and TRBJ1-5; unclear D gene. The V end was cut by 8 bases, the J end by 7 bases, with 18 bases between. CDR1 is SNHLY, CDR2 FYNNEI, per germline. The CDR3 is made up of 14 amino acids. Here the CDR3 reads CASAKSGITQPQHF. DNA for the CDR3: TGTGCCAGCGCCAAATCGGGTATTACACAGCCCCAGCATTTT.

The chain employs TRBV27 and TRBJ1-2; D gene unclear. From germline, CDR1 is MNHEY and CDR2 SMNVEV (reference sequence). V was shortened by 2 bases and J by 2 bases, with 9 bases between the two germline ends. The CDR3 sequence is 14 residues long. The CDR3 coding sequence is TGTGCCAGCAGTTTAATACCGGCGAACTATGGCTACACCTTC. Translated: CASSLIPANYGYTF.

The genes are TRBV6-2 or TRBV6-3 and TRBJ1-5, with 11 bases fitting TRBD1. The CDR3 totals 18 residues. The germline V gene encodes CDR1 MNHEY and CDR2 SVGEGT. J gave up 2 bases and V 5 bases, and 11 bases lay outside the gene matches. The CDR3 region has the DNA TGTGCCAGCAGTAAGACGGACAGGGGGCTCTTCGGCAATCAGCCCCAGCATTTT. It specifies CASSKTDRGLFGNQPQHF.

V and J are TRBV15 and TRBJ2-2; 12 bases line up with TRBD2. J lost 6 bases, V lost 2 bases, and 4 bases had no gene match. Germline V CDR1 and CDR2: LNHNV, YYDKDF (reference sequence). The CDR3 is 16 amino acids. CDR3 region: CATSRRLAGVAGELFF. Written as DNA, the CDR3 is TGTGCCACCAGCAGACGACTAGCGGGGGTGGCCGGGGAGCTGTTTTTT. Variable domain in full (rest from reference TRBV15 and TRBJ2-2): DAMVIQNPRYQVTQFGKPVTLSCSQTLNHNVMYWYQQKSSQAPKLLFHYYDKDFNNEADTPDNFQSRRPNTSFCFLDIRSPGLGDTAMYLCATSRRLAGVAGELFFGEGSRLTVL.

CDR3 in amino acids: CASSLRLAGDTQYF. The CDR3 region has the DNA TGCGCCAGCAGCTTACGACTAGCGGGAGATACGCAGTATTTT. V and J are TRBV5-1 and TRBJ2-3, with 10 bases matching TRBD2. This CDR3 is built from 14 residues. Trimming took 2 bases from V and 5 from J; bases not matched to a gene: 2. CDR1 and CDR2 from the germline V gene are SGHRS and YFSETQ.

The gene calls are TRBV10-3 and TRBJ1-2; 8 bases agree with TRBD1. CDR1 and CDR2 from the germline V gene are ENHRY and SYGVKD. The CDR3 covers 14 residues. Trimming took 2 bases from V and 3 from J; bases not matched to a gene: 2. CDR3 amino acids: CAISEIQGDYGYTF. CDR3 DNA sequence: TGTGCCATCAGTGAGATACAGGGGGACTATGGCTACACCTTC.

The chain has TRBV10-2 and TRBJ1-4; 8 bases are shared with TRBD1. The CDR3 runs 13 residues. The V gene end was trimmed by 6 bases and the J gene end by 8 bases; junction bases not matched to a gene: 5. The germline gives CDR1 WSHSY, CDR2 SAAADI. The CDR3 DNA sequence: TGCGCCAGCAGGGACAGGGTAGGGGAAAAACTGTTTTTT. Encoded protein: CASRDRVGEKLFF.

This clone has a handful of counts. This rearrangement joins TRBV7-9 to TRBJ2-1; TRBD1 aligns across 10 bases. The CDR3 loop spans 15 amino acids. Germline V gene sequence: CDR1 SEHNR, CDR2 FQNEAQ (reference sequence). Trimming took 3 bases from V and 6 from J; bases not matched to a gene: 5. The CDR3 protein is CASSLGQGLSNEQFF. In nucleotides, the CDR3 is TGTGCCAGCAGCTTGGGACAGGGGCTCTCCAATGAGCAGTTCTTC. The full variable domain, completed using reference TRBV7-9 and TRBJ2-1, is DTGVSQNPRHKITKRGQNVTFRCDPISEHNRLYWYRQTLGQGPEFLTYFQNEAQLEKSRLLSDRFSAERPKGSFSTLEIQRTEQGDSAMYLCASSLGQGLSNEQFFGPGTRLTVL.

This clone appeared once. The chain uses TRBV5-1 and TRBJ2-5, with D maybe TRBD2 (5 bases). This CDR3 contains 16 residues. CDR1 and CDR2 (germline): SGHRS, YFSETQ. V lost 0 bases and J 7 bases, leaving 19 bases between the germline ends. In DNA, the CDR3 is TGCGCCAGCAGCTTGGAGGGTAGCGAGCCCCGGGGGACCCAGTACTTC. Its translation: CASSLEGSEPRGTQYF.

This rearrangement joins TRBV19 to TRBJ1-1; D is uncertain. The V gene's germline CDR1 is LNHDA and CDR2 SQIVND (reference sequence). The CDR3 runs to 14 residues. Between the trimmed V and J ends, which lost 7 bases and 1 base, there was a span of 13 bases. The DNA of the CDR3 is TGTGCCAGTAAGGAAGGTCCCGGGAACACTGAAGCTTTCTTT. Its protein product is CASKEGPGNTEAFF.

This clone occurred once. CDR3: CASKWRTGAAGELFF. CDR3 coding DNA: TGCGCCAGCAAATGGAGGACAGGGGCTGCCGGGGAGCTGTTTTTT. V is TRBV5-1 and J is TRBJ2-2; 9 nucleotides match TRBD1. This CDR3 has 15 amino acids. V shed 6 bases, J shed 6 bases, and the junction held 9 bases outside the gene matches. CDR1 is SGHRS, CDR2 YFSETQ, per germline.

The J gene is TRBJ1-5, the V gene TRBV4-3; weak D call: TRBD1 (5 bases). Trimming took 3 bases from V and 2 from J, leaving 14 bases between them. The CDR3 loop spans 16 amino acids. The germline V gene has CDR1 LGHNA and CDR2 YSLEER. CDR3: CASSQRPRVGNQPQHF. The CDR3 DNA is TGCGCCAGCAGCCAGCGCCCCAGGGTTGGCAATCAGCCCCAGCATTTT.

The chain carries TRBV7-2 and TRBJ1-1; possibly TRBD1 for D (6 bases). The CDR3 loop spans 14 amino acids. V gave up 5 bases and J gave up 7 bases, with 17 bases separating them. The germline CDR1 and CDR2 sequences are SGHTA and FQGNSA. Here the CDR3 reads CASSPPRDTREAFF. The CDR3 region has the DNA TGTGCCAGCAGCCCCCCGCGGGACACCCGTGAAGCTTTCTTT.

The chain combines TRBV10-3 with TRBJ2-1, with 7 bases aligning to TRBD2. Germline values: CDR1 ENHRY, CDR2 SYGVKD. With 3 bases clipped from V and 3 bases from J, the junction kept 2 bases outside the gene matches. CDR3 length: 14 amino acids. In DNA, the CDR3 is TGTGCCATCAGTGATGGGGACTACTACAATGAGCAGTTCTTC. Translated: CAISDGDYYNEQFF.

J is TRBJ2-2 and V is TRBV4-2; TRBD1 or TRBD2 may be the D gene (6 bases each). The germline V gene encodes CDR1 LGHNA and CDR2 YNFKEQ. V lost 0 bases and J 0 bases, leaving 14 bases between the germline ends. This CDR3 region has 18 residues. CDR3 loop: CASSQDGGQGTNTGELFF. The CDR3 nucleotides read TGTGCCAGCAGCCAAGACGGAGGGCAGGGGACGAACACCGGGGAGCTGTTTTTT.

The gene calls are TRBV11-1 and TRBJ1-5; D may be TRBD1 (5 bases). The V gene's germline CDR1 is SGHAT and CDR2 FQDESV (reference sequence). The V end lost 2 bases, the J end lost 5 bases, and 13 bases lay between the germline ends. The CDR3 is 15 amino acids. CDR3 in amino acids: CASSLPRETDQPQHF. The CDR3 DNA reads TGTGCCAGCAGCTTACCCAGGGAAACGGATCAGCCCCAGCATTTT.